This TCR beta chain was documented in a study of immune evolution from preneoplasia to lung adenocarcinoma (dated by TCRdb to the early 2020s). Broadly, across the study: HLA loss of heterozygosity was observed in about 7%, 15% and 30% of AIS, MIA and ADC lesions, respectively, and was not observed in any AAH lesions. According to the study, about 99 samples went through TCR sequencing. POLYSOLVER was used to infer Class I HLA alleles from exome data, and LOHHLA was used to detect allele-specific HLA loss. A total of around 58 patients with pulmonary nodules who underwent surgical resection were included in the overall cohort. The immune data were integrated with whole exome sequencing and methylation data from the same cohort of nodules. The study profiled immune contexture across lung adenocarcinoma precursors and invasive adenocarcinoma using immune gene expression, TCR sequencing and multiplex immunofluorescence. Resected precursor lesions (AAH, AIS, MIA) and invasive adenocarcinomas were compared against paired morphologically normal lung tissue. TCR sequencing data came from approximately 49 patients. The sample size depended on which specimens were available, not on a prior power calculation.

About this clone itself: Its antigen remains undetermined. No clone much larger than this one lies a single base away; base qualities are absent.

TCR beta CDR3 regions were sequenced from DNA using the immunoSEQ hsTCRbeta Kit. Per the original workflow: The ImmunoSEQ Analyzer was used to analyse the TCR sequencing data. T cell clonality was defined as 1 minus Pielou's evenness computed on productive rearrangements. The inverse Simpson index, applied to productive templates, was used to measure T cell diversity. T cell density was expressed as TCR beta template counts normalized to usable DNA, with usable DNA estimated by amplifying and sequencing housekeeping genes. Two-sided Kruskal-Wallis tests were used to compare TCR metrics between histologic stages. What TCRdb holds here is the immuneACCESS table cut down to in-frame rearrangements. Part of the clones is not present; checked against another copy, under half of the missing clones reflect an unresolved V gene, and the others are unexplained. The V and J calls and the clone size are those of that table, but D and trimming were determined from the DNA. The sample contains around 15,000 clones, less than 90% of them found a single time. Jointly, the top ten make up around 2.6% of the sample.

Between about 2013 and 2017, the patients underwent resection in either Japan or China. Two lung cancer pathologists independently reviewed H&E slides to confirm the histologic diagnosis of every case. Premalignant or tumor cells were enriched for nucleic acid extraction by macro-dissection performed after pathologic assessment. DNA was isolated from FFPE tissue using the AllPrep DNA/RNA FFPE Kit. From a lookup of the germline V gene (reference sequence), CDR1 and CDR2 are LNHNV and YYDKDF. The CDR3 spans 14 residues, from the cysteine through the phenylalanine. The sequence is cut down to CDR3 DNA, 42 bases in frame from base 1. A distance of 13 bases separates the germline ends of V and J, which lose 5 bases and 2 bases respectively. Results and caveats for the whole study, not just this receptor: Normal lung had the highest top T cell clone frequencies, and these frequencies appeared to fall progressively from AAH through AIS, MIA and invasive adenocarcinoma. Because every patient came from Japan and China, how well the results apply to Western populations was uncertain. The findings rested on association rather than direct causation, and larger cohorts with long-term follow-up and longitudinal biopsies were considered necessary. Clonality was highest in normal lung, while later-stage lesions appeared to show lower clonality but higher T cell density and diversity. Compared with EGFR-mutant or double wild-type lesions, KRAS-mutant nodules had the highest T cell clonality.

The specimen sequenced was FFPE invasive lung adenocarcinoma tissue. The sample's cell subset or site, from its label and the paper: frankly invasive lung adenocarcinoma (ADC). Recombination joined TRBV15 with TRBJ2-7; the best D guess is TRBD1, with 6 bases matching. This TCR derives from a person between 65 and 80 years old with invasive lung adenocarcinoma. The CDR3 protein: CATSGPGHPYEQYF. The sequence in DNA is TGTGCCACCAGCGGACCGGGACACCCCTACGAGCAGTACTTC. The variable domain in full, with residues beyond the CDR3 obtained from the reference TRBV15 and TRBJ2-7 genes, is DAMVIQNPRYQVTQFGKPVTLSCSQTLNHNVMYWYQQKSSQAPKLLFHYYDKDFNNEADTPDNFQSRRPNTSFCFLDIRSPGLGDTAMYLCATSGPGHPYEQYFGPGTRLTVT.